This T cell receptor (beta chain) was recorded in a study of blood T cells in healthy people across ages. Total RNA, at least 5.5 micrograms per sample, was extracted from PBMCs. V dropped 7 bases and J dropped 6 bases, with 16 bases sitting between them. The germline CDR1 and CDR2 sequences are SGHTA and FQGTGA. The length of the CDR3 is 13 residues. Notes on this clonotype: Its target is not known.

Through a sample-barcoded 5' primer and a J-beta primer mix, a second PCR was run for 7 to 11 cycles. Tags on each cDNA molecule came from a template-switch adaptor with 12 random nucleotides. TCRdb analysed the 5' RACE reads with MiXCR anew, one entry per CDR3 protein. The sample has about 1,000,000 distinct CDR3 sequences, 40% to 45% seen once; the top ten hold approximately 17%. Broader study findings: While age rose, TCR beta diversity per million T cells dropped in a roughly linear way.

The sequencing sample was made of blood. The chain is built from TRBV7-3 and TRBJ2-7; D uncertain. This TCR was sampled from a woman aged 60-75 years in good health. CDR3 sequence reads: CASTSGFGSEQYF. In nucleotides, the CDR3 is TGTGCCAGCACCTCCGGCTTCGGGTCCGAGCAGTACTTC.